The 26 T cell receptor beta chains reported below all come from one sample, sequenced in a study of T-cell memory formation after mild COVID-19. TCRdb reanalysed the 5' RACE reads using MiXCR and keeps one entry per CDR3 protein. The repertoire holds approximately 400,000 distinct CDR3 sequences, 18% seen once, with about 22% in the top ten. Input material: PBMCs or a T cell subset sorted from them (not recorded which). The receptors originated from a man between 18 and 29 years old who had mild COVID-19 (a few samples of this study predate the infection). Cell type and time point are not known.

The J gene is TRBJ2-5, the V gene TRBV19; 8 bases are shared with TRBD1. The germline V gene encodes CDR1 LNHDA and CDR2 SQIVND (reference sequence). CDR3 length: 15 amino acids. The J segment lost 3 bases and the V segment lost 6 bases, leaving 9 bases of the junction unmatched. For the CDR3, the DNA is TGTGCCAGTAGCCCGGACAGGGTGAGGGAAGAGACCCAGTACTTC. Its protein product is CASSPDRVREETQYF.

The V and J genes are TRBV10-3 and TRBJ2-3, with TRBD2 as a possible D gene (5 bases). The CDR3 spans 11 residues. Trimming shortened V by 10 bases and J by 3 bases, and 8 bases separated the two germline ends. Germline V gene sequence: CDR1 ENHRY, CDR2 SYGVKD. CDR3: CATRGTDTQYF. Here the CDR3 DNA reads TGTGCCACCAGAGGGACAGATACGCAGTATTTT.

V gene TRBV5-1 combines with J gene TRBJ2-1; TRBD1 matches 9 bases. The CDR3 is made up of 16 amino acids. In germline, CDR1 is SGHRS, CDR2 YFSETQ. V gave up 3 bases and J gave up 0 bases; unmatched junction bases: 4. The CDR3: CASSWDRASSYNEQFF. CDR3 nucleotide sequence: TGCGCCAGCAGCTGGGACAGGGCAAGCTCCTACAATGAGCAGTTCTTC.

In its sample, this clonotype was seen a few times. The CDR3 bases are TGTGCCAGCAGGCGGGACTGGATAAATGAAAAACTGTTTTTT. This encodes CASRRDWINEKLFF. This chain links TRBV2 with TRBJ1-4; D is perhaps TRBD1 (5 bases). The CDR3 has 14 amino acids. V dropped 6 bases and J dropped 5 bases, with 13 bases sitting between them. Germline V gene lookup returns CDR1 SNHLY and CDR2 FYNNEI.

This clonotype was seen more than once but under ten times. The chain employs TRBV5-1 and TRBJ2-1, with 9 bases that match TRBD1. CDR3 length: 15 amino acids. V was pared by 3 bases and J by 7 bases, with 8 bases of the junction left unmatched. From germline, CDR1 is SGHRS and CDR2 YFSETQ. Here the CDR3 DNA reads TGCGCCAGCAGCTCGAACGCCGGGACAGGGAATGAGCAGTTCTTC. This translates into CASSSNAGTGNEQFF.

This clonotype was detected a few times. The chain couples TRBV9 to TRBJ2-1, with TRBD2 identical over 11 bases. The CDR3 sequence is 15 residues long. The V and J ends lost 4 bases and 7 bases, in that order; junction bases with no gene match: 7. Germline lookup yields CDR1 SGDLS and CDR2 YYNGEE. The CDR3 nucleotides are TGTGCCAGCAGCCTTATAGCGGGGGGGAAGAATGAGCAGTTCTTC. It specifies CASSLIAGGKNEQFF.

This clonotype has more than one count but fewer than ten. This rearrangement joins TRBV20-1 to TRBJ2-5; possibly TRBD2 for D (7 bases). Trimming took off 6 bases at V and 5 bases at J, with 19 bases between the two ends. Per germline, CDR1 DFQATT and CDR2 SNEGSKA (reference sequence). The CDR3 is 14 amino acids. CDR3 loop: CSAIPGGRLETQYF. As DNA, the CDR3 is TGCAGTGCCATTCCGGGGGGCAGGTTGGAGACCCAGTACTTC.

This clonotype turned up a few times. V and J are TRBV7-9 and TRBJ2-7, with D unclear. Looked up from germline, CDR1 is SEHNR and CDR2 is FQNEAQ (reference sequence). This CDR3 region has 8 residues. DNA for the CDR3: TGTGTGCTCGGTGAGCAGTACGTC. Translating it yields CVLGEQYV.

The gene calls are TRBV12-3 or TRBV12-4 and TRBJ1-5; maybe TRBD1 (5 bases). The CDR3 consists of 14 residues. V lost 7 bases and J 2 bases, leaving 12 bases between the germline ends. The CDR3 DNA reads TGTGCCAGCACGTCCTTGGGGGGCAATCAGCCCCAGCATTTT. Protein sequence: CASTSLGGNQPQHF.

The chain carries TRBV3-2 and TRBJ2-5; the table's D gene call, TRBD2, was not cross checked with the DNA. TRBV3-2 is a known pseudogene. This CDR3 has 17 amino acids. CDR3 residues: CASSQDLTSGARETQYF. CDR3 nucleotides: TGTGCCAGCAGCCAAGATCTCACTAGCGGGGCTCGGGAGACCCAGTACTTC.

The V call is TRBV6-6, the J call TRBJ1-1, with 10 bases that match TRBD1. The CDR3 has 14 residues. Trimming removed 6 bases from V and 4 bases from J; junction bases left unmatched: 5. Germline CDR1 MNHNY, CDR2 SVGAGI (reference sequence). Written as DNA, the CDR3 is TGTGCCAGCAGACCTCGGACAGGGGGCACTGAAGCTTTCTTT. It is translated as CASRPRTGGTEAFF.

This chain uses TRBV28 with TRBJ1-2; D is uncertain. V lost 9 bases and J 2 bases, leaving 16 bases between the germline ends. Germline-derived CDR1 and CDR2 are MDHEN and SYDVKM. CDR3 length equals 14 residues. Written as DNA, the CDR3 is TGTGCCAGTGAGACTCCCCGCGGAAACTATGGCTACACCTTC. As protein: CASETPRGNYGYTF.

This clonotype was recorded many times. The chain has TRBV12-3 or TRBV12-4 and TRBJ2-5; a weak D match, TRBD2 (7 bases). V lost 1 base to trimming and J lost 4 bases, with 16 bases between them. This CDR3 spans 16 amino acids. In DNA form, the CDR3 reads TGTGCCAGCAGTTTAGGGCTCGCGGGGGCGGGAGAGACCCAGTACTTC. As protein: CASSLGLAGAGETQYF.

This clonotype was detected a few times. The rearrangement links TRBV5-1 to TRBJ2-5, with 10 bases lining up with TRBD1. This CDR3 spans 15 amino acids. Germline CDR1 reads SGHRS; CDR2 reads YFSETQ. J gave up 7 bases and V 0 bases, and 6 bases lay outside the gene matches. The CDR3 sequence is CASSLGQGAEGTQYF. Here the CDR3 DNA reads TGCGCCAGCAGCTTGGGACAGGGGGCTGAGGGGACCCAGTACTTC.

V gene TRBV12-3 or TRBV12-4 combines with J gene TRBJ2-5; 8 bases are shared with TRBD1. The CDR3 length is 14 residues. Trimming cost V 4 bases and J 4 bases; bases outside gene matches: 5. CDR3 DNA: TGTGCCAGCAGTTGGGGCAGGGGGCGAGAGACCCAGTACTTC. Protein: CASSWGRGRETQYF.

This clonotype was detected a few times. The rearrangement joins TRBV29-1 to TRBJ2-7, with D perhaps being TRBD1 or TRBD2 (5 bases each). This CDR3 is 14 amino acids long. The germline V and J ends were trimmed by 1 base and 1 base, with 11 bases remaining between them. Germline V gives CDR1 SQVTM, CDR2 ANQGSEA. DNA for the CDR3: TGCAGCGTTGAAGGAACAGGAGGATCCTACGAGCAGTACTTC. Translation gives CSVEGTGGSYEQYF.

CDR3 nucleotide sequence: TGCAGTGCTAGAGAGGCCGGGAATCAGCCCCAGCATTTT. Amino acids: CSAREAGNQPQHF. The chain uses TRBV20-1 and TRBJ1-5; D not certain. The germline V gene has CDR1 DFQATT and CDR2 SNEGSKA (reference sequence). The CDR3 loop spans 13 amino acids. V was cut by 0 bases and J by 4 bases, with 7 bases left in between.

This clonotype came up once. V gene TRBV7-2 combines with J gene TRBJ2-1; possibly TRBD1 or TRBD2 for D (5 bases each). This CDR3 spans 17 amino acids. The V gene lost 1 base and the J gene lost 5 bases, with 18 bases spanning the gap. Germline loops: CDR1 SGHTA, CDR2 FQGNSA. The CDR3 is CASSLGGSGDRHNEQFF. The CDR3 nucleotides are TGTGCCAGCAGCTTAGGGGGGTCGGGTGATCGGCACAATGAGCAGTTCTTC.

This clonotype appeared a few times. The gene calls are TRBV20-1 and TRBJ2-7; D possibly corresponds to TRBD2 (6 bases). This CDR3 has 14 residues. The germline CDR1 and CDR2 sequences are DFQATT and SNEGSKA (reference sequence). Trimming took 6 bases from V and 2 from J, leaving 17 bases between them. The CDR3 nucleotides are TGCAGTGCAGACCGGGCGGGACTTACCTACGAGCAGTACGTC. This encodes CSADRAGLTYEQYV.

This clonotype was detected a few times. The rearrangement joins TRBV29-1 to TRBJ1-5; TRBD1 aligns across 7 bases. The V gene end was trimmed by 6 bases and the J gene end by 2 bases; junction bases not matched to a gene: 1. This CDR3 spans 12 amino acids. Germline V gene lookup returns CDR1 SQVTM and CDR2 ANQGSEA. The chain's CDR3 is CSVGTGNQPQHF. The CDR3 region has the DNA TGCAGCGTCGGGACAGGCAATCAGCCCCAGCATTTT.

The chain links TRBV19 to TRBJ2-5; D remains ambiguous. Per the germline V gene, CDR1 is LNHDA and CDR2 is SQIVND (reference sequence). V was trimmed by 3 bases and J by 4 bases, leaving 6 bases between them. The CDR3 contains 12 residues. The CDR3 sequence: CASSIEGETQYF. CDR3 sequence (DNA): TGTGCCAGTAGTATTGAAGGAGAGACCCAGTACTTC.

This clonotype was observed a few times. In DNA, the CDR3 is TGCGCCAGCAGCAAGCTTGGACTAGCTCCCGAGACCCAGTACTTC. It specifies CASSKLGLAPETQYF. The chain links TRBV4-1 to TRBJ2-5; 8 positions agree with TRBD2. This CDR3 has 15 amino acids. Trimming at V came to 5 bases and at J to 5 bases, leaving 10 bases not matched to a gene. The germline CDR1 and CDR2 sequences are MGHRA and YSYEKL.

This clonotype was counted only a few times. The rearrangement uses TRBV7-9 and TRBJ2-1, with TRBD2 matching over 13 bases. Germline CDR1 is SEHNR and CDR2 is FQNEAQ (reference sequence). The J segment lost 8 bases and the V segment lost 5 bases, leaving 6 bases of the junction unmatched. CDR3 length: 15 amino acids. CDR3 sequence: CASSLTSGGAYEQFF. DNA of the CDR3: TGTGCCAGCAGCCTTACTAGCGGGGGGGCTTATGAGCAGTTCTTC.

This clonotype was detected only a few times. This chain joins TRBV28 and TRBJ1-6; tentatively, D is TRBD1 (5 bases). This CDR3 has 19 residues. In germline, CDR1 is MDHEN, CDR2 SYDVKM. Trimming cost V 2 bases and J 4 bases, with 21 bases left between them. CDR3 nucleotides: TGTGCCAGCAGTTTACCCGACAGCCGACGATTTAATTATAATTCACCCCTCCACTTT. This translates into CASSLPDSRRFNYNSPLHF. The full variable domain, with the rest looked up from reference TRBV28 and TRBJ1-6, is DVKVTQSSRYLVKRTGEKVFLECVQDMDHENMFWYRQDPGLGLRLIYFSYDVKMKEKGDIPEGYSVSREKKERFSLILESASTNQTSMYLCASSLPDSRRFNYNSPLHFGNGTRLTVT.

In its sample, this clonotype was seen a few times. The CDR3 region is CASRTEGEQFF. CDR3 DNA sequence: TGTGCCAGCAGGACCGAAGGTGAGCAGTTCTTC. The rearrangement links TRBV3-1 to TRBJ2-1; no clear D. This CDR3 is built from 11 residues. The V end lost 6 bases, the J end lost 9 bases, and 9 bases lay between the germline ends. Germline assignment: CDR1 LGHDT and CDR2 YNNKEL (reference sequence).

This rearrangement joins TRBV7-3 to TRBJ2-7; the D gene is possibly TRBD2 (5 bases). V lost 4 bases and J lost 7, with 11 bases in between. In germline, CDR1 is SGHTA, CDR2 FQGTGA. The CDR3 runs to 12 residues. The DNA of the CDR3 is TGTGCCAGCAGCTCCCGGACGGGGGAGCAGTACTTC. It is translated as CASSSRTGEQYF.